This T cell receptor (beta chain) came from a study of regulatory T cells in long-lasting Graves disease. CDR3-region Arm-PCR and iRepertoire HTBI primers produced the TCR beta libraries. MiXCR was run by TCRdb on the multiplex PCR reads, yielding one entry per CDR3 protein. The sample gives approximately 390,000 distinct CDR3 sequences, roughly 15% of which show up once; about 19% is in the top ten. V was clipped by 1 base and J by 5 bases, with 19 bases between them. Germline-derived CDR1 and CDR2 are DFQATT and SNEGSKA (reference sequence). The CDR3 covers 16 residues. The sample's time point: newly diagnosed GD, antithyroid drugs for less than 3 months. From RNA extracted from PBMCs, the TCR library was made. Patients all came to the study from an endocrinology department in Xi'an, China. Separately, the same data were catalogued under a study of T cells in Graves' hyperthyroidism and ophthalmopathy. That source adds: Disease duration under 2 months; hyperthyroidism patients were aged 18 to 65. Carried out on the TCR CDR3, a first-round RT-PCR used the HTBI primer set. The majority of expanded thyroid clonotypes above 0.001 also appeared in blood.

This rearrangement joins TRBV20-1 to TRBJ2-3; TRBD2 might be the D (6 bases). The clonotype originates from a woman younger than 30 with Graves disease. Specimen: peripheral blood mononuclear cells (PBMCs), collected at new diagnosis, from a patient treated with antithyroid drugs. The CDR3 DNA is TGCAGTGCTAGAGCTATGCTGGCGGGGAGCCTAGATACGCAGTATTTT. This codes for CSARAMLAGSLDTQYF.